These 5 T cell receptor beta chains came from one sample sequenced in a study of post-analysis software for immune sequencing data. General observations from the study: About five TRBV segments appeared more often in patients than in controls, and TRBV5-6, TRBV5-1 and TRBV20-1 were among these.

No antigen is known for these receptors. TCR beta cDNA libraries included unique molecular identifiers. TCRdb itself ran the PCR reads through MiXCR, one entry per CDR3 protein. The sample gives about 820,000 distinct CDR3 sequences, approximately 57% of which show up once; over 4% is in the top ten. Sequenced material: blood. The source is a girl aged 10 to 17 with multiple sclerosis.

The J gene is TRBJ2-3, the V gene TRBV6-5; 10 bases match TRBD1. The ends lost 2 bases at V and 4 bases at J; junction bases unmatched: 6. This CDR3 is 16 amino acids long. Germline loops: CDR1 MNHEY, CDR2 SVGAGI. In DNA form, the CDR3 reads TGTGCCAGCAGTTACGGGACAGGGGTCCCCTCAGATACGCAGTATTTT. Residues: CASSYGTGVPSDTQYF.

This clonotype was counted only a few times. The chain couples TRBV29-1 to TRBJ2-1, with D perhaps TRBD2 (5 bases). Germline assignment: CDR1 SQVTM and CDR2 ANQGSEA. Trimming stripped 5 bases from V and 0 bases from J, with 8 bases between. The CDR3 extends over 13 amino acids. The CDR3 DNA reads as TGCAGCGTTTCGCGGGCCTCCTACAATGAGCAGTTCTTC. This translates into CSVSRASYNEQFF.

The genes are TRBV12-3 or TRBV12-4 and TRBJ2-5; 11 bases are shared with TRBD1. V dropped 3 bases and J dropped 7; count of bases not matched to a gene: 7. The CDR3 loop spans 15 amino acids. The chain's CDR3 is CASSFGTGGVGTQYF. The CDR3, as DNA: TGTGCCAGCAGTTTCGGGACAGGGGGGGTAGGGACCCAGTACTTC.

The CDR3 protein is CASSRGQGGSGTEAFF. The CDR3 DNA is TGTGCCAGCAGTCGAGGACAGGGCGGTAGTGGCACTGAAGCTTTCTTT. V is TRBV6-5 and J is TRBJ1-1; 8 bases line up with TRBD1. This CDR3 region has 16 residues. The V gene end was trimmed by 5 bases and the J gene end by 4 bases; junction bases not matched to a gene: 12. Germline assignment: CDR1 MNHEY and CDR2 SVGAGI.

This chain uses TRBV7-6 with TRBJ2-6; 8 bases map to TRBD1. This CDR3 comprises 18 residues. V shed 5 bases, J shed 1 base, and the junction held 10 bases outside the gene matches. The V gene's germline CDR1 is SGHVS and CDR2 FNYEAQ. This CDR3 reads CASSPGQGLVSGANVLTF. As DNA, the CDR3 is TGTGCCAGCAGCCCTGGACAGGGTCTAGTTTCTGGGGCCAACGTCCTGACTTTC.